Following are 16 T cell receptor beta chains from one sample sequenced in a study of blood T cell repertoires in COVID-19 (dated by TCRdb to 2020 to 2022). Library creation used the immunoSEQ multiplex PCR assay. The table was pulled from immuneACCESS by TCRdb, which kept in-frame rearrangements only. Such tables lose some clones; where checked, under half of the loss comes from unresolved V genes, and the rest has no known cause. This sample is represented by about 120,000 clones; nearly 90% of them were singletons. Roughly 4% of the sample is in the top ten clones. Sequences were obtained from peripheral blood. The receptors stem from a woman aged 55-75 years with COVID-19, enrolled during active disease.

The chain carries TRBV2 and TRBJ2-7; a weak D match, TRBD1 (6 bases). Germline V gives CDR1 SNHLY, CDR2 FYNNEI. V was clipped by 6 bases and J by 2 bases, with 11 bases between them. This CDR3 comprises 13 residues. DNA of the CDR3: TGTGCCAGCAGGGTGCCAGGGGCCTACGAGCAGTACTTC. Its protein product is CASRVPGAYEQYF. Using reference TRBV2 and TRBJ2-7 for the parts outside the CDR3, the full variable domain is EPEVTQTPSHQVTQMGQEVILRCVPISNHLYFYWYRQILGQKVEFLVSFYNNEISEKSEIFDDQFSVERPDGSNFTLKIRSTKLEDSAMYFCASRVPGAYEQYFGPGTRLTVT.

This clone appeared once. One end of the junction is discordant with germline, which a read error may explain. CDR3 nucleotides: TGTGCCAGCAGTGGGACTAGCGGGGGGGCTGTTGTCTTC. Protein: CASSGTSGGAVVF. The chain couples TRBV12-3 or TRBV12-4 to TRBJ2-1, with 16 positions matching TRBD2. The CDR3 runs to 13 residues.

V is TRBV15 and J is TRBJ1-4; D unclear. This CDR3 has 13 residues. Germline V gene data show CDR1 as LNHNV and CDR2 as YYDKDF (reference sequence). V dropped 1 base and J dropped 8 bases, with 8 bases sitting between them. This CDR3 reads CATSRGGGEKLFF. CDR3 in DNA: TGTGCCACCAGCAGAGGAGGAGGGGAAAAACTGTTTTTT.

This rearrangement joins TRBV9 to TRBJ2-3; a possible D gene is TRBD2 (6 bases). V lost 3 bases, J lost 3 bases, and 11 bases lay in between. This CDR3 has 14 residues. Germline lookup yields CDR1 SGDLS and CDR2 YYNGEE. The CDR3 protein is CASSGNAGTDTQYF. The CDR3 DNA reads TGTGCCAGCAGCGGGAACGCGGGGACAGATACGCAGTATTTT. The entire variable domain, with the rest obtained from reference TRBV9 and TRBJ2-3, is as follows: DSGVTQTPKHLITATGQRVTLRCSPRSGDLSVYWYQQSLDQGLQFLIQYYNGEERAKGNILERFSAQQFPDLHSELNLSSLELGDSALYFCASSGNAGTDTQYFGPGTRLTVL.

The chain recombines TRBV19 with TRBJ1-2; 7 bases match TRBD1. Germline CDR1 is LNHDA and CDR2 is SQIVND (reference sequence). V trimming: 4 bases; J trimming: 7 bases; junction bases outside the gene matches: 6. The CDR3 is 13 residues long. The CDR3 sequence: CASSTDRYRGYTF. CDR3 bases: TGTGCCAGTAGTACGGACAGGTATCGTGGCTACACCTTC. Full variable domain (outside the CDR3, taken from reference TRBV19 and TRBJ1-2): DGGITQSPKYLFRKEGQNVTLSCEQNLNHDAMYWYRQDPGQGLRLIYYSQIVNDFQKGDIAEGYSVSREKKESFPLTVTSAQKNPTAFYLCASSTDRYRGYTFGSGTRLTVV.

V and J are TRBV7-2 and TRBJ1-1; no definite D call. Germline CDR1 and CDR2: SGHTA and FQGNSA. The CDR3 contains 15 residues. Trimming took 4 bases from V and 4 from J, leaving 16 bases between them. For the CDR3, the DNA is TGTGCCAGCAGCTCCTCGTCCGGGTTGAGCACTGAAGCTTTCTTT. Its translation is CASSSSSGLSTEAFF.

The chain has TRBV19 and TRBJ1-5; TRBD1 is a possible D gene (5 bases). The germline V gene has CDR1 LNHDA and CDR2 SQIVND (reference sequence). CDR3 length equals 11 residues. Trimming shortened V by 8 bases and J by 8 bases, and 10 bases separated the two germline ends. CDR3 DNA sequence: TGTGCCAGTGGGGGGTTGGAGCCCCAGCATTTT. This encodes CASGGLEPQHF.

The chain links TRBV1 to TRBJ2-2; the table's D gene call, TRBD2, was not cross checked with the DNA. TRBV1 counts as a pseudogene. This CDR3 spans 16 amino acids. CDR3 nucleotide sequence: TGCACCAGCAGCCAAGATGGGCGGGGGGACACCGGGGAGCTGTTTTTT. Residues: CTSSQDGRGDTGELFF.

The V gene is TRBV7-6, the J gene TRBJ2-5, with 12 bases that match TRBD2. J was trimmed by 4 bases and V by 5 bases; bases with no gene match: 8. Germline loops: CDR1 SGHVS, CDR2 FNYEAQ. This CDR3 region has 16 residues. CDR3 coding DNA: TGTGCCAGCAGCACGACTAGCGGGGGAACAATAGAGACCCAGTACTTC. Residues: CASSTTSGGTIETQYF.

The table lists this clone with a count of one. The rearrangement links TRBV15 to TRBJ1-1; no clear D. The CDR3 totals 13 residues. The V and J ends lost 0 bases and 8 bases respectively, with 10 bases between them. Germline CDR1 LNHNV, CDR2 YYDKDF (reference sequence). CDR3: CATSRDVGREAFF. The CDR3 nucleotides read TGTGCCACCAGCAGAGATGTTGGCAGGGAAGCTTTCTTT. The full variable domain, with the rest looked up from reference TRBV15 and TRBJ1-1, is DAMVIQNPRYQVTQFGKPVTLSCSQTLNHNVMYWYQQKSSQAPKLLFHYYDKDFNNEADTPDNFQSRRPNTSFCFLDIRSPGLGDTAMYLCATSRDVGREAFFGQGTRLTVV.

CDR3 in DNA: TGTGCCAGTAGATTCGGGGGGCGCGAAAAAGCTTTCTTT. It specifies CASRFGGREKAFF. The V gene is TRBV19, the J gene TRBJ1-1, with D possibly matching TRBD1 (6 bases). V was pared by 6 bases and J by 9 bases, with 17 bases between. This CDR3 comprises 13 residues. Looked up from germline, CDR1 is LNHDA and CDR2 is SQIVND (reference sequence).

This clone has a single count. This chain uses TRBV16 with TRBJ1-2; D possibly corresponds to TRBD1 (6 bases). Germline V gene data show CDR1 as KGHSY and CDR2 as FQNENV. The CDR3 runs 15 residues. The V end lost 0 bases, the J end lost 5 bases, and 13 bases lay between the germline ends. The DNA for the CDR3 is TGTGCCAGCAGCCAATCGGTCGCAGGGGAATATGGCTACACCTTC. It specifies CASSQSVAGEYGYTF.

The chain employs TRBV11-3 and TRBJ1-1, with D maybe TRBD1 (5 bases). V dropped 2 bases and J dropped 4 bases, with 26 bases sitting between them. The CDR3 length is 19 residues. From germline, CDR1 is SGHNT and CDR2 YENEEA. CDR3 in amino acids: CASSLSRVWGRGGVTEAFF. The CDR3 DNA sequence: TGTGCCAGCAGCTTAAGTCGGGTGTGGGGGAGGGGAGGGGTCACTGAAGCTTTCTTT.

This clone has only one observation. This specimen includes other DNA sequences encoding the same CDR3. The chain combines TRBV3-1 (or the pseudogene TRBV3-2) with TRBJ1-2, with D tentatively TRBD1 (5 bases). Trimming cost V 4 bases and J 5 bases, with 11 bases left between them. Germline values: CDR1 LGHDT, CDR2 YNNKEL (reference sequence). The CDR3 consists of 13 residues. DNA of the CDR3: TGTGCCAGCAGCCCCGGGACTGCGTATGGCTACACCTTC. This encodes CASSPGTAYGYTF.

The rearrangement links TRBV9 to TRBJ2-2; TRBD2 matches at 12 bases. The germline V gene encodes CDR1 SGDLS and CDR2 YYNGEE. The J segment lost 1 base and the V segment lost 2 bases, leaving 12 bases of the junction unmatched. The length of the CDR3 is 20 residues. Here the CDR3 DNA reads TGTGCCAGCAGCGTTTCCTTAAGAGGACTAGCGGGGAGGAACACCGGGGAGCTGTTTTTT. This sequence encodes CASSVSLRGLAGRNTGELFF.

The chain is built from TRBV18 and TRBJ2-3; D might be TRBD1 (5 bases). Germline V lookup: CDR1 KGHSH, CDR2 LQKENI. CDR3 length: 14 amino acids. Trimming took off 7 bases at V and 4 bases at J, with 15 bases between the two ends. The CDR3 reads CASLEGASADTQYF. In nucleotides, the CDR3 is TGTGCCAGCTTGGAAGGGGCGAGCGCAGATACGCAGTATTTT. Full variable domain (rest looked up from reference TRBV18 and TRBJ2-3): NAGVMQNPRHLVRRRGQEARLRCSPMKGHSHVYWYRQLPEEGLKFMVYLQKENIIDESGMPKERFSAEFPKEGPSILRIQQVVRGDSAAYFCASLEGASADTQYFGPGTRLTVL.